The next 27 T cell receptor beta chains were all read from a single sample in a study of Ad26.COV2.S vaccination and SARS-CoV-2 variants. The treatment here: about 20 received Ad26.COV2.S at low or high dose, single or two shots; 5 received placebo; per-sample allocation not given. The investigators took samples on day 63 after the first vaccine or placebo injection. TCRdb keeps only in-frame clones here, not all; method: immunoSEQ multiplex PCR. In the table there are about 410,000 clones, about 90% of which are singletons. The sample in question was peripheral blood, obtained in a trial of Ad26.COV2.S vaccine versus placebo. The source is a person between 18 and 65 years old who received the Ad26.COV2.S COVID-19 vaccine or a placebo.

The rearrangement joins TRBV24-1 to TRBJ2-1; no definite D call. Deletions cut 3 bases from V and 6 bases from J, with 8 bases between. The CDR3 consists of 13 residues. Germline V gene lookup returns CDR1 KGHDR and CDR2 SFDVKD. The CDR3 region is CATSDGQLNEQFF. DNA of the CDR3: TGTGCCACCAGTGATGGTCAGCTCAATGAGCAGTTCTTC.

The chain recombines TRBV9 with TRBJ2-3; a weak D match, TRBD1 (5 bases). CDR1 is SGDLS, CDR2 YYNGEE, per germline. This CDR3 is 12 amino acids long. Trimming removed 7 bases from V and 6 bases from J, with 12 bases in between. CDR3: CASAENRDTQYF. The CDR3 bases are TGTGCCAGCGCAGAAAACAGGGATACGCAGTATTTT.

The chain has TRBV11-2 and TRBJ1-4; no definite D call. Germline lookup yields CDR1 SGHAT and CDR2 FQNNGV. With 1 base removed from V and 12 bases from J, the gap between germline ends came to 12 bases. This CDR3 comprises 13 residues. This chain's CDR3 is CASSLAPLMELFF. The CDR3 bases are TGTGCCAGCAGCTTAGCCCCTCTTATGGAACTGTTTTTT.

CDR3 in DNA: TGTGCCAGCAGCTTGTTAGCGGGGGGAAGCACAGATACGCAGTATTTT. Encoded protein: CASSLLAGGSTDTQYF. The chain has TRBV11-3 and TRBJ2-3, with 10 positions matching TRBD2. With V trimmed by 3 bases and J by 0 bases, 3 bases remained unmatched. Germline CDR1 reads SGHNT; CDR2 reads YENEEA. The CDR3 contains 16 residues.

The rearrangement links TRBV30 to TRBJ1-1; D unresolved. Germline values: CDR1 GTSNPN, CDR2 SVGIG (reference sequence). CDR3 length equals 16 residues. V lost 2 bases, J lost 4 bases, and 20 bases lay in between. CDR3 coding DNA: TGTGCCTGGAGTCCCCGGACTCGATGGACGAGCACTGAAGCTTTCTTT. Translation gives CAWSPRTRWTSTEAFF.

V is TRBV27 and J is TRBJ2-3; TRBD1 matches 9 bases. Germline V CDR1 and CDR2: MNHEY, SMNVEV (reference sequence). V gave up 6 bases and J gave up 1 base; unmatched junction bases: 5. The CDR3 extends over 15 amino acids. In DNA form, the CDR3 reads TGTGCCAGCAGGGGCGGGGACAGGGGCACAGATACGCAGTATTTT. This sequence encodes CASRGGDRGTDTQYF.

This chain uses TRBV7-2 with TRBJ2-1; TRBD1 is a possible D gene (5 bases). From germline, CDR1 is SGHTA and CDR2 FQGNSA. This CDR3 has 17 residues. The V end lost 4 bases, the J end lost 8 bases, and 24 bases lay between the germline ends. The CDR3 is CASSSPSDTHGFDEQFF. Here the CDR3 DNA reads TGTGCCAGCAGCTCCCCCTCGGACACCCACGGCTTCGATGAGCAGTTCTTC.

V usage is TRBV28 and J usage is TRBJ1-1; D is ambiguous. With 2 bases removed from V and 1 base from J, the gap between germline ends came to 5 bases. The germline V gene has CDR1 MDHEN and CDR2 SYDVKM. The CDR3 has 13 amino acids. The CDR3 region has the DNA TGTGCCAGCAGTTTAGGTGGGAACACTGAAGCTTTCTTT. It is translated as CASSLGGNTEAFF.

The gene calls are TRBV27 and TRBJ1-6, with no clear D. The V gene's germline CDR1 is MNHEY and CDR2 SMNVEV (reference sequence). This CDR3 region has 12 residues. V was shortened by 3 bases and J by 8 bases, with 5 bases between the two germline ends. CDR3 protein: CASSFRDSPLHF. As DNA, the CDR3 is TGTGCCAGCAGTTTTAGAGATTCACCCCTCCACTTT.

The chain uses TRBV11-2 and TRBJ2-7; tentatively, D is TRBD1 or TRBD2 (5 bases each). Germline V gene lookup returns CDR1 SGHAT and CDR2 FQNNGV. V shed 5 bases and J shed 2 bases, with 16 bases lying between them. This CDR3 is built from 15 residues. The CDR3 DNA is TGTGCCAGCAGCCTAAATCAGGGAGACACCTACGAGCAGTACTTC. This encodes CASSLNQGDTYEQYF.

In DNA, the CDR3 is TGTGCCAGCAGTAGACAGAGGGCAGGGGGCTATGGCTACACCTTC. It specifies CASSRQRAGGYGYTF. The rearrangement joins TRBV6-5 to TRBJ1-2; 7 bases align to TRBD1. V lost 5 bases, J lost 4 bases, and 10 bases stayed unmatched. CDR1 is MNHEY, CDR2 SVGAGI, per germline. This CDR3 has 15 amino acids.

The table lists this clone with many counts. The rearrangement uses TRBV20-1 and TRBJ1-5, with 9 bases matching TRBD1. The germline V gene has CDR1 DFQATT and CDR2 SNEGSKA (reference sequence). This CDR3 region has 15 residues. With 3 bases clipped from V and 5 bases from J, the junction kept 8 bases outside the gene matches. The CDR3 DNA is TGCAGTGCTAGTATACCGGACAGGGGCTATCAGCCCCAGCATTTT. This encodes CSASIPDRGYQPQHF.

This clone occurred once. The chain uses TRBV18 and TRBJ2-7; 8 positions match TRBD1. Germline values: CDR1 KGHSH, CDR2 LQKENI. This CDR3 is 16 amino acids long. V was pared by 4 bases and J by 0 bases, with 8 bases of the junction left unmatched. The CDR3 coding sequence is TGTGCCAGCTCACGAAGACAGGGGCCGAGCTCCTACGAGCAGTACTTC. The encoded protein is CASSRRQGPSSYEQYF.

V is TRBV19 and J is TRBJ1-5, with TRBD1 as a possible D gene (5 bases). CDR3 length: 14 amino acids. Deletions cut 6 bases from V and 4 bases from J, with 13 bases between. Germline values: CDR1 LNHDA, CDR2 SQIVND (reference sequence). The CDR3: CASRTDTENQPQHF. The CDR3 region has the DNA TGTGCCAGTAGGACGGACACGGAGAATCAGCCCCAGCATTTT. The whole variable domain, filled in from reference TRBV19 and TRBJ1-5, reads DGGITQSPKYLFRKEGQNVTLSCEQNLNHDAMYWYRQDPGQGLRLIYYSQIVNDFQKGDIAEGYSVSREKKESFPLTVTSAQKNPTAFYLCASRTDTENQPQHFGDGTRLSIL.

The chain joins TRBV19 to TRBJ2-7, with D perhaps matching TRBD1 or TRBD2 (6 bases each). Trimming took 6 bases from V and 3 from J, leaving 18 bases between them. Germline assignment: CDR1 LNHDA and CDR2 SQIVND (reference sequence). This CDR3 contains 15 residues. The CDR3 loop is CASSFTGTYLYEQYF. CDR3 nucleotides: TGTGCCAGTAGCTTTACAGGGACTTACCTCTACGAGCAGTACTTC.

This chain joins TRBV29-1 and TRBJ2-1; 10 nucleotides align to TRBD1. The germline CDR1 and CDR2 sequences are SQVTM and ANQGSEA. V lost 6 bases to trimming and J lost 8 bases; unmatched junction nucleotides: 13. CDR3 length: 15 residues. The CDR3 here is CSVLKDRGHFYEQFF. For the CDR3, the DNA is TGCAGCGTACTCAAAGACAGGGGGCATTTTTATGAGCAGTTCTTC.

The chain joins TRBV3-1 (or the pseudogene TRBV3-2) to TRBJ1-6; D call uncertain. Between the trimmed V and J ends, which lost 0 bases and 9 bases, there was a span of 15 bases. Germline CDR1 and CDR2: LGHDT and YNNKEL (reference sequence). The CDR3 length is 16 residues. CDR3 bases: TGTGCCAGCAGCCAAGATGGTGGTTCCTGGGGTTCACCCCTCCACTTT. This sequence encodes CASSQDGGSWGSPLHF.

V usage is TRBV7-2 and J usage is TRBJ1-1; D remains unclear. The CDR3 consists of 13 residues. Germline lookup yields CDR1 SGHTA and CDR2 FQGNSA. Deletions cut 3 bases from V and 6 bases from J, with 11 bases between. In DNA, the CDR3 is TGTGCCAGCAGCTTGAGGCGGGGAGCTGAAGCTTTCTTT. Translating it yields CASSLRRGAEAFF. Full variable domain (remainder filled in from reference TRBV7-2 and TRBJ1-1): GAGVSQSPSNKVTEKGKDVELRCDPISGHTALYWYRQSLGQGLEFLIYFQGNSAPDKSGLPSDRFSAERTGGSVSTLTIQRTQQEDSAVYLCASSLRRGAEAFFGQGTRLTVV.

Here the CDR3 DNA reads TGTGCCAGTAACGCCATTCAGGGGGGCCAGCCCCAGCATTTT. It yields the protein CASNAIQGGQPQHF. The V and J genes are TRBV19 and TRBJ1-5; 7 bases are shared with TRBD1. V lost 7 bases, J lost 7 bases, and 10 bases stayed unmatched. The CDR3 runs 14 residues. The V gene's germline CDR1 is LNHDA and CDR2 SQIVND (reference sequence).

The chain links TRBV7-8 to TRBJ1-2; D perhaps matches TRBD1 (6 bases). Trimming removed 7 bases at V and 0 bases at J, with 12 bases between. The germline CDR1 and CDR2 sequences are SGHVS and FQNEAQ. The CDR3 spans 14 residues. CDR3 sequence reads: CASTIQGANYGYTF. Written as DNA, the CDR3 is TGTGCCAGCACCATACAGGGAGCTAACTATGGCTACACCTTC.

This clone was found once. The chain uses TRBV5-8 and TRBJ1-2; the D is unclear. The CDR3 contains 12 residues. Trimming stripped 0 bases from V and 8 bases from J, with 8 bases between. CDR1 and CDR2 (germline): SGHTS, YDEGEE. The CDR3 coding sequence is TGTGCCAGCAGCTTGGACCTGGAAGGCTACACCTTC. Encoded protein: CASSLDLEGYTF.

The V call is TRBV6-5, the J call TRBJ2-3, with D possibly TRBD1 on 5 matching bases. The CDR3 has 13 residues. The germline V gene has CDR1 MNHEY and CDR2 SVGAGI. Trimming left V 6 bases short and J 4 bases short, with 11 bases between. The CDR3 here is CASRGTGADTQYF. CDR3 sequence (DNA): TGTGCCAGCAGGGGAACAGGAGCAGATACGCAGTATTTT.

This chain joins TRBV4-3 and TRBJ1-2, with a weak D call TRBD1 (5 bases). The V end was cut by 0 bases, the J end by 4 bases, with 18 bases between. The CDR3 has 17 amino acids. CDR1 and CDR2 from the germline V gene are LGHNA and YSLEER. As DNA, the CDR3 is TGCGCCAGCAGCCAAGATCCGGCTAAGACAGACCCCTATGGCTACACCTTC. Protein product: CASSQDPAKTDPYGYTF.

The chain employs TRBV11-2 and TRBJ2-2; D not resolved. The V end was cut by 3 bases, the J end by 2 bases, with 10 bases between. The CDR3 sequence is 15 residues long. CDR1 is SGHAT and CDR2 is FQNNGV in the germline V gene. CDR3 DNA: TGTGCCAGCAGCTTGAGGCAGCCCAACACCGGGGAGCTGTTTTTT. Protein sequence: CASSLRQPNTGELFF.

As DNA, the CDR3 is TGTGCCAGCACCATACAGGGGTCGAGCACAGATACGCAGTATTTT. Protein: CASTIQGSSTDTQYF. V gene TRBV2 combines with J gene TRBJ2-3; 7 positions match TRBD1. The germline V gene has CDR1 SNHLY and CDR2 FYNNEI. J gave up 0 bases and V 7 bases, and 7 bases lay outside the gene matches. This CDR3 comprises 15 residues.

The chain carries TRBV19 and TRBJ2-5; TRBD1 agrees at 7 bases. The V segment lost 1 base and the J segment 1 base; nucleotides outside the gene matches: 6. The V gene's germline CDR1 is LNHDA and CDR2 SQIVND (reference sequence). This CDR3 region has 16 residues. The CDR3, as DNA: TGTGCCAGTAGTATAGGAGGGACAGAAATCCAAGAGACCCAGTACTTC. Its protein product is CASSIGGTEIQETQYF.

The V gene is TRBV7-9, the J gene TRBJ2-3; D gene uncertain. The CDR3 covers 12 residues. Germline values: CDR1 SEHNR, CDR2 FQNEAQ (reference sequence). Between the trimmed V and J ends, which lost 2 bases and 7 bases, there was a span of 7 bases. The CDR3 reads CASSLNQYTQYF. The CDR3, as DNA: TGTGCCAGCAGCTTAAACCAGTATACGCAGTATTTT.